This entry lists 30 T cell receptor beta chains sequenced from one sample in a study of blood T cell repertoires in COVID-19. The protocol was immunoSEQ multiplex PCR, while the TCRdb copy is restricted to in-frame clones and leaves out a portion. This table has fewer than 100,000 clones, approximately 88% appearing once. Material for sequencing was peripheral blood. These receptors were taken from a human donor in a cohort sampled during active COVID-19.

The V and J genes are TRBV27 and TRBJ1-1; the match to TRBD1 covers 7 bases. From germline, CDR1 is MNHEY and CDR2 SMNVEV (reference sequence). Trimming cost V 5 bases and J 10 bases; bases outside gene matches: 16. The CDR3 has 15 amino acids. CDR3: CASSTLGTGEEGAFF. Here the CDR3 DNA reads TGTGCCAGCAGTACATTAGGCACAGGGGAGGAGGGAGCTTTCTTT.

The DNA of the CDR3 is TGTGCCAGTACACGGGGCACTGAAGCTTTCTTT. The encoded protein is CASTRGTEAFF. The chain carries TRBV19 and TRBJ1-1; D not resolved. The CDR3 is 11 residues long. Germline-derived CDR1 and CDR2 are LNHDA and SQIVND (reference sequence). The V end lost 7 bases, the J end lost 4 bases, and 7 bases lay between the germline ends.

This sequence joins TRBV24-1 and TRBJ1-5, with 7 bases that match TRBD1. This CDR3 has 16 residues. Germline assignment: CDR1 KGHDR and CDR2 SFDVKD. The ends lost 3 bases at V and 4 bases at J; junction bases unmatched: 8. CDR3 DNA: TGTGCCACCAGTGATCCGACGACAGGGATGAATCAGCCCCAGCATTTT. As protein: CATSDPTTGMNQPQHF.

The V gene is TRBV11-2, the J gene TRBJ2-5, with 9 bases that match TRBD2. V gave up 1 base and J gave up 4 bases; unmatched junction bases: 16. There are 19 residues in the CDR3. Germline CDR1 is SGHAT and CDR2 is FQNNGV. The CDR3 sequence is CASSLVLSGGGAFGETQYF. CDR3 nucleotides: TGTGCCAGCAGCTTAGTTCTTTCGGGCGGGGGGGCCTTCGGAGAGACCCAGTACTTC.

This chain connects TRBV6-6 to TRBJ1-1; D ambiguous. The V gene lost 6 bases and the J gene lost 4 bases, with 12 bases spanning the gap. Germline V lookup: CDR1 MNHNY, CDR2 SVGAGI (reference sequence). This CDR3 spans 13 amino acids. The CDR3 reads CASSRLLSTEAFF. The CDR3 nucleotides are TGTGCCAGCAGCCGCCTTTTGAGCACTGAAGCTTTCTTT.

V usage is TRBV14 and J usage is TRBJ2-3; the D is unclear. The CDR3 consists of 16 residues. CDR1 is SGHDN, CDR2 FVKESK, per germline. The V and J ends lost 6 bases and 2 bases respectively, with 18 bases between them. The CDR3 bases are TGTGCCAGCAGTATTATTGGGCACCCACCCACAGATACGCAGTATTTT. Translating gives CASSIIGHPPTDTQYF.

V is TRBV7-2 and J is TRBJ2-2; 10 bases align to TRBD2. J lost 7 bases, V lost 7 bases, and 6 bases had no gene match. Germline V gives CDR1 SGHTA, CDR2 FQGNSA. The CDR3 covers 14 residues. Here the CDR3 reads CASILAGDVGELFF. CDR3 DNA: TGTGCCAGCATCCTAGCGGGAGACGTCGGGGAGCTGTTTTTT.

This chain connects TRBV7-2 to TRBJ2-1; tentatively, D is TRBD2 (5 bases). Germline loops: CDR1 SGHTA, CDR2 FQGNSA. This CDR3 has 13 residues. V gave up 9 bases and J gave up 6 bases, with 15 bases separating them. CDR3 residues: CARQEAGSNEQFF. The CDR3 DNA sequence: TGTGCCAGGCAGGAGGCGGGTTCCAATGAGCAGTTCTTC.

This clone was observed a few times. The chain couples TRBV5-6 to TRBJ1-3; D is unresolved. Per the germline V gene, CDR1 is SGHDT and CDR2 is YYEEEE. V shed 1 base and J shed 0 bases, with 8 bases lying between them. The CDR3 is made up of 15 amino acids. DNA for the CDR3: TGTGCCAGCAGCTTGACAGATTCCTCTGGAAACACCATATATTTT. Protein sequence: CASSLTDSSGNTIYF.

CDR3: CAWRRAGVRDTQYF. CDR3 nucleotide sequence: TGTGCCTGGAGAAGGGCAGGGGTAAGAGATACGCAGTATTTT. V gene TRBV30 combines with J gene TRBJ2-3; TRBD1 might be the D (6 bases). Trimming pared 3 bases from V and 5 bases from J, leaving 15 bases between. The CDR3 covers 14 residues. Germline V lookup: CDR1 GTSNPN, CDR2 SVGIG (reference sequence).

This sequence joins TRBV6-2 or TRBV6-3 and TRBJ2-7; 12 bases are shared with TRBD2. This CDR3 has 16 amino acids. CDR1 and CDR2 (germline): MNHEY, SVGEGT. V was pared by 2 bases and J by 4 bases, with 6 bases of the junction left unmatched. CDR3 region: CASSYPRLAGVYEQYF. In DNA, the CDR3 is TGTGCCAGCAGTTACCCGAGACTAGCGGGGGTTTACGAGCAGTACTTC.

The V call is TRBV19, the J call TRBJ1-4; 8 positions match TRBD1. The V gene's germline CDR1 is LNHDA and CDR2 SQIVND (reference sequence). CDR3 length: 15 residues. Trimming took 6 bases from V and 6 from J; bases not matched to a gene: 9. The CDR3 nucleotides are TGTGCCAGTAGGAAAAACAGGGGGTTTGATGAAAAACTGTTTTTT. This gives the protein CASRKNRGFDEKLFF.

This clone was detected only a few times. The rearrangement uses TRBV24-1 and TRBJ1-2, with TRBD1 matching over 8 bases. The V and J ends lost 3 bases and 4 bases, in that order; junction bases with no gene match: 6. The length of the CDR3 is 15 residues. Germline V gene sequence: CDR1 KGHDR, CDR2 SFDVKD. The CDR3 DNA reads TGTGCCACCAGTGATCCAAGACAGGGGAGCTATGGCTACACCTTC. Protein product: CATSDPRQGSYGYTF.

This clone turned up a few times. The CDR3 bases are TGTGCCAGCTCACCACTAGGGGACAGGGTCACTGAAGCTTTCTTT. Translation: CASSPLGDRVTEAFF. The chain couples TRBV18 to TRBJ1-1; 9 nucleotides agree with TRBD1. The CDR3 loop spans 15 amino acids. Unmatched junction bases numbered 4, after V lost 1 base and J lost 4 bases. Germline V CDR1 and CDR2: KGHSH, LQKENI.

The rearrangement links TRBV28 to TRBJ2-1; D remains unclear. The length of the CDR3 is 12 residues. The germline V gene encodes CDR1 MDHEN and CDR2 SYDVKM. Trimming removed 5 bases at V and 1 base at J, with 3 bases between. The CDR3 DNA reads as TGTGCCAGCAGTCTTTCCTACAATGAGCAGTTCTTC. This gives the protein CASSLSYNEQFF.

The rearrangement links TRBV19 to TRBJ2-2; 14 bases line up with TRBD2. The CDR3 is 16 amino acids. After removal of 4 bases from V and 4 bases from J, the junction contained 2 bases not matched to a gene. Germline-derived CDR1 and CDR2 are LNHDA and SQIVND (reference sequence). The CDR3 region has the DNA TGTGCCAGTAGTAGACTAGCGGGAGGGTCCACCGGGGAGCTGTTTTTT. It translates to CASSRLAGGSTGELFF.

The V and J genes are TRBV18 and TRBJ2-1, with 12 bases fitting TRBD1. There are 14 residues in the CDR3. J was trimmed by 10 bases and V by 3 bases; bases with no gene match: 4. Germline V gives CDR1 KGHSH, CDR2 LQKENI. The CDR3 DNA follows: TGTGCCAGCTCACCGGGACAGGGGGCAGGGGAGCAGTTCTTC. Its protein product is CASSPGQGAGEQFF.

This sequence joins TRBV3-1 (or the pseudogene TRBV3-2) and TRBJ2-7; tentative D call: TRBD2 (6 bases). The CDR3 totals 13 residues. With 1 base removed from V and 3 bases from J, the gap between germline ends came to 7 bases. CDR1 and CDR2 from the germline V gene are LGHDT and YNNKEL (reference sequence). CDR3 DNA sequence: TGTGCCAGCAGCCAAGGACTAGACTACGAGCAGTACTTC. Its protein is CASSQGLDYEQYF.

The V gene is TRBV18, the J gene TRBJ2-5, with D tentatively TRBD1 (5 bases). Looked up from germline, CDR1 is KGHSH and CDR2 is LQKENI. CDR3 length equals 14 residues. Trimming took 2 bases from V and 4 from J, leaving 11 bases between them. The CDR3: CASSPLGQAETQYF. In DNA, the CDR3 is TGTGCCAGCTCACCATTGGGGCAGGCAGAGACCCAGTACTTC.

The rearrangement joins TRBV18 to TRBJ1-1; 7 nucleotides line up with TRBD1. V trimming: 5 bases; J trimming: 2 bases; junction bases outside the gene matches: 11. This CDR3 region has 16 residues. Germline V CDR1 and CDR2: KGHSH, LQKENI. The CDR3 spells CASSTGEMEVNTEAFF. The CDR3 DNA reads TGTGCCAGCTCAACAGGGGAAATGGAAGTAAACACTGAAGCTTTCTTT.

The rearrangement uses TRBV28 and TRBJ1-1; D is unresolved. The CDR3 loop spans 13 amino acids. Germline CDR1 MDHEN, CDR2 SYDVKM. Trimming shortened V by 5 bases and J by 3 bases, and 10 bases separated the two germline ends. The CDR3 is CASSQTPDTEAFF. In DNA form, the CDR3 reads TGTGCCAGCAGTCAAACGCCGGACACTGAAGCTTTCTTT.

The rearrangement links TRBV3-1 (or the pseudogene TRBV3-2) to TRBJ2-7; TRBD2 agrees at 10 bases. CDR1 is LGHDT and CDR2 is YNNKEL in the germline V gene (reference sequence). CDR3 length equals 16 residues. The V segment lost 0 bases and the J segment 4 bases; nucleotides outside the gene matches: 6. As DNA, the CDR3 is TGTGCCAGCAGCCAAGATCCGGCTAGCGGGAGATACGAGCAGTACTTC. Translated, it gives CASSQDPASGRYEQYF.

The chain joins TRBV19 to TRBJ2-2; 9 nucleotides align to TRBD2. The ends lost 6 bases at V and 7 bases at J; junction bases unmatched: 12. From germline, CDR1 is LNHDA and CDR2 SQIVND (reference sequence). This CDR3 has 16 residues. The CDR3 nucleotides are TGTGCCAGTAGGGGACTTGGCGGGGGGGCCAACGGGGAGCTGTTTTTT. Its translation: CASRGLGGGANGELFF.

This sequence joins TRBV28 and TRBJ2-1; D unresolved. Germline values: CDR1 MDHEN, CDR2 SYDVKM. CDR3 length: 12 amino acids. The germline V and J ends were trimmed by 8 bases and 7 bases, with 12 bases remaining between them. The CDR3 bases are TGTGCCAGCGTGACTGGAAGAAATGAGCAGTTCTTC. Protein sequence: CASVTGRNEQFF.

A single count supports this clone. The chain couples TRBV4-1 to TRBJ2-2; 10 bases fit TRBD1. CDR1 is MGHRA and CDR2 is YSYEKL in the germline V gene. V gave up 4 bases and J gave up 1 base; unmatched junction bases: 0. This CDR3 has 15 amino acids. CDR3 bases: TGCGCCAGCAGCCGGACAGGGGGGAACACCGGGGAGCTGTTTTTT. The encoded protein is CASSRTGGNTGELFF.

V gene TRBV4-2 combines with J gene TRBJ2-2; 7 bases fit TRBD1. Germline CDR1 LGHNA, CDR2 YNFKEQ. This CDR3 contains 23 residues. Losses at the gene ends were 0 bases for V and 1 base for J; bases not matched to a gene: 23. The CDR3 DNA follows: TGTGCCAGCAGCCAAGATAGAGGACGACAGGGATCCGGCGGCAAGGTGAACACCGGGGAGCTGTTTTTT. Translating it yields CASSQDRGRQGSGGKVNTGELFF.

DNA of the CDR3: TGTGCCAGCAGCCAAGATTCAACAATCAAACAGCCCCAGCATTTT. Its translation is CASSQDSTIKQPQHF. The chain links TRBV4-2 to TRBJ1-5; D remains unclear. V dropped 0 bases and J dropped 7 bases, with 13 bases sitting between them. CDR1 and CDR2 from the germline V gene are LGHNA and YNFKEQ. CDR3 length equals 15 residues.

CDR3 nucleotide sequence: TGTGCCAGCAGTCTTCCGGGACAGGGGCTTTCCCTCCACTTT. This encodes CASSLPGQGLSLHF. The J gene is TRBJ1-6, the V gene TRBV6-5; 10 positions agree with TRBD1. CDR1 MNHEY and CDR2 SVGAGI come from the germline V gene. The CDR3 covers 14 residues. J gave up 14 bases and V 5 bases, and 9 bases lay outside the gene matches.

The chain couples TRBV11-2 to TRBJ2-1, with unresolved D. Between the trimmed V and J ends, which lost 3 bases and 9 bases, there was a span of 12 bases. The CDR3 has 13 amino acids. Germline CDR1 is SGHAT and CDR2 is FQNNGV. Here the CDR3 DNA reads TGTGCCAGCAGCTTGATGGTCGAGGTTGAGCAGTTCTTC. Its protein is CASSLMVEVEQFF.

The J gene is TRBJ2-5, the V gene TRBV6-2 or TRBV6-3; possible D gene TRBD2, 5 bases. The germline gives CDR1 MNHEY, CDR2 SVGEGT. The CDR3 contains 14 residues. V lost 4 bases and J 5 bases, leaving 14 bases between the germline ends. The CDR3, as DNA: TGTGCCAGCAGTTCCTGGACGGGGAAGGAGACCCAGTACTTC. It is translated as CASSSWTGKETQYF.